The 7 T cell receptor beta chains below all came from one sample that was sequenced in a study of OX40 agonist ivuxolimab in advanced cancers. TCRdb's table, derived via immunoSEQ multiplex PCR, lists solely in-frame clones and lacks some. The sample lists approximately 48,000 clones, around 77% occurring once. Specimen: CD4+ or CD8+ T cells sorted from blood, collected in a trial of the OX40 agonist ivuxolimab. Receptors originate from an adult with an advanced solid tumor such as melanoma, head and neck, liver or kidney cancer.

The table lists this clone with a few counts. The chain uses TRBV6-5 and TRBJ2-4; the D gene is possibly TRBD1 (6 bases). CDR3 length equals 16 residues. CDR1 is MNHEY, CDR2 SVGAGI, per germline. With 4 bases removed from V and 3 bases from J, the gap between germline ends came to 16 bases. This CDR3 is CASSWTAQSGKNIQYF. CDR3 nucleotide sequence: TGTGCCAGCAGTTGGACAGCTCAATCAGGCAAAAACATTCAGTACTTC.

As DNA, the CDR3 is TGTGCCAGCAGTTTATACGGGACAAATGATGGCTACACCTTC. It encodes CASSLYGTNDGYTF. The genes are TRBV27 and TRBJ1-2; D may be TRBD1 (6 bases). From germline, CDR1 is MNHEY and CDR2 SMNVEV (reference sequence). V shed 1 base and J shed 6 bases, with 12 bases lying between them. CDR3 length equals 14 residues.

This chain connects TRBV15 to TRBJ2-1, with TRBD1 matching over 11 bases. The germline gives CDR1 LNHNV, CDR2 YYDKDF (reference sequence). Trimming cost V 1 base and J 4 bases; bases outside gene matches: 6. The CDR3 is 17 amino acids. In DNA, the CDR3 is TGTGCCACCAGCAGAGGGGGACAGGGGGTAGGTTACAATGAGCAGTTCTTC. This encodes CATSRGGQGVGYNEQFF.

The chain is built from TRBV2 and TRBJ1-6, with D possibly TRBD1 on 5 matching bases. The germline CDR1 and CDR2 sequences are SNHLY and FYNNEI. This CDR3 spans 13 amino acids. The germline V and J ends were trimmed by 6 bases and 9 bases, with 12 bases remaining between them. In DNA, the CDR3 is TGTGCCAGCAGCAGGGACGTCATTTCACCCCTCCACTTT. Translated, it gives CASSRDVISPLHF.

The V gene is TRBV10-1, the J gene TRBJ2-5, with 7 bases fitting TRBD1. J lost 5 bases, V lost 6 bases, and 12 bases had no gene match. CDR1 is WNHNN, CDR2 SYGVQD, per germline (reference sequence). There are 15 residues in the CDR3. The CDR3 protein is CASSPKTGLGETQYF. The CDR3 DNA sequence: TGCGCCAGCAGCCCCAAGACAGGGCTAGGGGAGACCCAGTACTTC.

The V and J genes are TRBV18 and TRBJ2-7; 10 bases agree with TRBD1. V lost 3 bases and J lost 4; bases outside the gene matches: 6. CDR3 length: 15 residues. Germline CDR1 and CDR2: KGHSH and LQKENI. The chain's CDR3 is CASSPLGQGVYEQYF. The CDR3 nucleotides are TGTGCCAGCTCACCGCTAGGACAGGGGGTGTACGAGCAGTACTTC.

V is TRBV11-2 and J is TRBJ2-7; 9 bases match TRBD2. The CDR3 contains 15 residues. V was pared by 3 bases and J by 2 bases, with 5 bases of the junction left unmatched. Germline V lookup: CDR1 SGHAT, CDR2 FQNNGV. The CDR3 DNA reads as TGTGCCAGCAGCTTTTCTAGCGGGGCAACCTACGAGCAGTACTTC. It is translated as CASSFSSGATYEQYF.